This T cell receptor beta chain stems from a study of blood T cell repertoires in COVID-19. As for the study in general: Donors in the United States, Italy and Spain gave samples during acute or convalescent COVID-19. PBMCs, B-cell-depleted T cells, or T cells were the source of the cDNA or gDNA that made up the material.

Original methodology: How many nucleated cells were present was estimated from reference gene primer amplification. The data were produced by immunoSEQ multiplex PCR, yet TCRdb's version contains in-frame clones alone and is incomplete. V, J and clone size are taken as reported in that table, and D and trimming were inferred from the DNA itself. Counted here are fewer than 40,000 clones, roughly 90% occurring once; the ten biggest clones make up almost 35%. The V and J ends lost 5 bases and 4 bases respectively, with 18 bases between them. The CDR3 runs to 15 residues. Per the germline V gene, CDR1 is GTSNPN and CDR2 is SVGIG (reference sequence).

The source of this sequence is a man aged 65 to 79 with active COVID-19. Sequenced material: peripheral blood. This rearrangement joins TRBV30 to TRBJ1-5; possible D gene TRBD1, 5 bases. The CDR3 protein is CAWSLGGWGNQPQHF. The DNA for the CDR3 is TGTGCCTGGTCCCTTGGGGGGTGGGGAAATCAGCCCCAGCATTTT. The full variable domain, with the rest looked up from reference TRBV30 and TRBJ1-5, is SQTIHQWPATLVQPVGSPLSLECTVEGTSNPNLYWYRQAAGRGLQLLFYSVGIGQISSEVPQNLSASRPQDRQFILSSKKLLLSDSGFYLCAWSLGGWGNQPQHFGDGTRLSIL.